This TCR beta chain was sequenced in a study of T cell changes during pregnancy in multiple sclerosis. TCRdb's copy holds only in-frame clones and misses some; the assay was immunoSEQ multiplex PCR. The repertoire holds over 70,000 clones, with around 93% as singletons. This CDR3 is built from 14 residues. Trimming pared 3 bases from V and 6 bases from J, leaving 14 bases between. Germline loops: CDR1 KGHSH, CDR2 LQKENI. This sequence joins TRBV18 and TRBJ1-2; D possibly corresponds to TRBD1 (6 bases). This TCR was recovered from a female donor with multiple sclerosis, enrolled in a pregnancy study. This specimen consisted of peripheral blood, obtained in the first trimester of pregnancy. This CDR3 reads CASSPAGGSDGYTF. CDR3 coding DNA: TGTGCCAGCTCACCGGCGGGGGGCTCGGATGGCTACACCTTC. Combining the CDR3 with reference TRBV18 and TRBJ1-2 gives the whole variable domain NAGVMQNPRHLVRRRGQEARLRCSPMKGHSHVYWYRQLPEEGLKFMVYLQKENIIDESGMPKERFSAEFPKEGPSILRIQQVVRGDSAAYFCASSPAGGSDGYTFGSGTRLTVV.